Listed here are 29 T cell receptor beta chains from one sample, sequenced in a study of beta chain features in type 1 diabetes. For these receptors, no antigen is known. The sequenced template was cDNA made from the entire isolated RNA. TCRdb's table, derived via immunoSEQ multiplex PCR, lists solely in-frame clones and lacks some. The repertoire holds about 270,000 clones, with roughly an eighth as singletons. Study findings and constraints: Researchers report that Type 1 diabetes patients had moderately but significantly shorter TCRB CDR3s across all four CD4+ subsets.

Material: naive CD4+ T cells from blood. All receptors come from a man aged 25 to 45 with type 1 diabetes.

The chain uses TRBV19 and TRBJ2-5; 7 bases match TRBD1. This CDR3 is 17 amino acids long. Germline V gene lookup returns CDR1 LNHDA and CDR2 SQIVND (reference sequence). The V gene end was trimmed by 4 bases and the J gene end by 4 bases; junction bases not matched to a gene: 15. CDR3: CASSTRSRQGYGETQYF. CDR3 sequence (DNA): TGTGCCAGTAGTACTAGGTCTAGACAGGGCTACGGAGAGACCCAGTACTTC.

This clone was observed a handful of times. The chain links TRBV7-2 to TRBJ1-1; tentatively, D is TRBD1 (6 bases). Trimming took 5 bases from V and 4 from J, leaving 17 bases between them. The CDR3 sequence is 15 residues long. In germline, CDR1 is SGHTA, CDR2 FQGNSA. For the CDR3, the DNA is TGTGCCAGCAGCCCCCAGGGGCTCCTAGGCACTGAAGCTTTCTTT. It codes for CASSPQGLLGTEAFF. Using reference TRBV7-2 and TRBJ1-1 for the parts outside the CDR3, the full variable domain is GAGVSQSPSNKVTEKGKDVELRCDPISGHTALYWYRQSLGQGLEFLIYFQGNSAPDKSGLPSDRFSAERTGGSVSTLTIQRTQQEDSAVYLCASSPQGLLGTEAFFGQGTRLTVV.

This clone was recorded a few times. The chain couples TRBV5-1 to TRBJ2-3, with D tentatively TRBD2 (5 bases). The CDR3 sequence is 11 residues long. V was clipped by 4 bases and J by 9 bases, with 9 bases between them. Germline V lookup: CDR1 SGHRS, CDR2 YFSETQ. CDR3 sequence: CASSLPGTQYF. The CDR3 DNA reads as TGCGCCAGCAGCCTACCGGGGACGCAGTATTTT.

This clone was recorded a few times. This chain joins TRBV5-4 and TRBJ2-7; TRBD1 aligns across 7 bases. This CDR3 contains 16 residues. In germline, CDR1 is SGHNT, CDR2 YYREEE (reference sequence). V was clipped by 0 bases and J by 0 bases; unmatched bases: 6. The CDR3 is CASSLGGTASSYEQYF. CDR3 in DNA: TGTGCCAGCAGCTTGGGAGGGACAGCCAGCTCCTACGAGCAGTACTTC. The full variable domain, in which reference TRBV5-4 and TRBJ2-7 provide the parts outside the CDR3, is ETGVTQSPTHLIKTRGQQVTLRCSSQSGHNTVSWYQQALGQGPQFIFQYYREEENGRGNFPPRFSGLQFPNYSSELNVNALELDDSALYLCASSLGGTASSYEQYFGPGTRLTVT.

The chain links TRBV9 to TRBJ2-5; D ambiguous. The germline V and J ends were trimmed by 7 bases and 4 bases, with 5 bases remaining between them. Germline lookup yields CDR1 SGDLS and CDR2 YYNGEE. The CDR3 has 10 residues. CDR3 DNA sequence: TGTGCCAGCGGCTTAGAGACCCAGTACTTC. As protein: CASGLETQYF.

The rearrangement uses TRBV19 and TRBJ2-5; 11 positions agree with TRBD2. Unmatched junction bases numbered 3, after V lost 5 bases and J lost 4 bases. The CDR3 is 14 residues long. CDR1 is LNHDA, CDR2 SQIVND, per germline (reference sequence). CDR3 region: CASSFTSGRETQYF. Here the CDR3 DNA reads TGTGCCAGTAGTTTTACTAGCGGGAGAGAGACCCAGTACTTC.

V gene TRBV30 combines with J gene TRBJ1-1; 8 bases are a match to TRBD1. CDR1 is GTSNPN and CDR2 is SVGIG in the germline V gene (reference sequence). V dropped 3 bases and J dropped 9; count of bases not matched to a gene: 18. The CDR3 length is 16 residues. The DNA of the CDR3 is TGTGCCTGGAGACCACTCAGGGGGCGTCCCCGGGCAAAAGCTTTCTTT. Translation gives CAWRPLRGRPRAKAFF.

This clone has more than one count but fewer than ten. The chain uses TRBV30 and TRBJ2-7; D ambiguous. The CDR3 consists of 11 residues. V lost 2 bases, J lost 3 bases, and 5 bases lay in between. Germline assignment: CDR1 GTSNPN and CDR2 SVGIG (reference sequence). The CDR3 reads CAWSPSYEQYF. The CDR3 region has the DNA TGTGCCTGGAGTCCCAGCTACGAGCAGTACTTC.

This clone has more than one count but fewer than ten. The chain uses TRBV23-1 and TRBJ2-2, with 7 bases aligning to TRBD1. TRBV23-1 is an open reading frame whose function is uncertain. This CDR3 spans 14 amino acids. V trimming: 8 bases; J trimming: 4 bases; junction bases outside the gene matches: 7. CDR3 sequence (DNA): TGCGCCAGCCCCCCGGGACAGAGCACCGGGGAGCTGTTTTTT. Encoded protein: CASPPGQSTGELFF.

This rearrangement joins TRBV11-2 to TRBJ2-7; 10 bases map to TRBD2. V shed 4 bases, J shed 2 bases, and the junction held 5 bases outside the gene matches. CDR3 length equals 15 residues. Germline V gives CDR1 SGHAT, CDR2 FQNNGV. The DNA of the CDR3 is TGTGCCAGCAGCTCGACTAGCGGGTCTCCCTACGAGCAGTACTTC. This translates into CASSSTSGSPYEQYF.

This clone was picked up a small number of times. This chain joins TRBV28 and TRBJ1-2; no definite D call. Between the trimmed V and J ends, which lost 5 bases and 8 bases, there was a span of 12 bases. Germline CDR1 and CDR2: MDHEN and SYDVKM. The CDR3 totals 12 residues. CDR3 region: CASSRPGTGYTF. The CDR3 nucleotides are TGTGCCAGCAGTCGCCCGGGAACGGGCTACACCTTC.

This clone appeared a few times. The V and J genes are TRBV2 and TRBJ2-1; D ambiguous. There are 13 residues in the CDR3. V dropped 8 bases and J dropped 6 bases, with 14 bases sitting between them. CDR1 is SNHLY, CDR2 FYNNEI, per germline. CDR3 coding DNA: TGTGCCAGCCGGTACTCTCCCTCCAATGAGCAGTTCTTC. This codes for CASRYSPSNEQFF.

Only a few counts were recorded for this clone. The rearrangement uses TRBV11-3 and TRBJ2-2; D gene uncertain. Germline CDR1 SGHNT, CDR2 YENEEA. This CDR3 has 12 residues. V lost 1 base to trimming and J lost 7 bases, with 4 bases between them. CDR3 sequence (DNA): TGTGCCAGCAGCTTAGCCGGCGGGGAGCTGTTTTTT. Protein: CASSLAGGELFF.

This clone was seen only a few times. The chain combines TRBV18 with TRBJ1-2, with TRBD1 identical over 10 bases. Trimming at V came to 2 bases and at J to 4 bases, leaving 7 bases not matched to a gene. The CDR3 totals 16 residues. Looked up from germline, CDR1 is KGHSH and CDR2 is LQKENI. CDR3 in amino acids: CASSPSGTGDFYGYTF. The DNA for the CDR3 is TGTGCCAGCTCACCATCCGGGACAGGGGATTTCTATGGCTACACCTTC. Filled out from reference TRBV18 and TRBJ1-2, the complete variable domain reads NAGVMQNPRHLVRRRGQEARLRCSPMKGHSHVYWYRQLPEEGLKFMVYLQKENIIDESGMPKERFSAEFPKEGPSILRIQQVVRGDSAAYFCASSPSGTGDFYGYTFGSGTRLTVV.

This chain connects TRBV13 to TRBJ2-2; D not certain. The CDR3 runs 16 residues. Germline CDR1 PRHDT, CDR2 FYEKMQ (reference sequence). Trimming took off 1 base at V and 3 bases at J, with 12 bases between the two ends. The CDR3 is CASSLAAGSDTGELFF. CDR3 DNA: TGTGCCAGCAGCTTAGCTGCAGGATCGGACACCGGGGAGCTGTTTTTT. Filled out from reference TRBV13 and TRBJ2-2, the complete variable domain reads AAGVIQSPRHLIKEKRETATLKCYPIPRHDTVYWYQQGPGQDPQFLISFYEKMQSDKGSIPDRFSAQQFSDYHSELNMSSLELGDSALYFCASSLAAGSDTGELFFGEGSRLTVL.

This clone was seen a few times. This rearrangement joins TRBV28 to TRBJ2-3; 12 bases are a match to TRBD2. Trimming at V came to 7 bases and at J to 1 base, leaving 12 bases not matched to a gene. CDR3 length: 18 residues. The germline CDR1 and CDR2 sequences are MDHEN and SYDVKM. The CDR3 region is CASIPTRLAGAGTDTQYF. Written as DNA, the CDR3 is TGTGCCAGCATCCCGACCCGACTAGCGGGAGCTGGCACAGATACGCAGTATTTT.

The J gene is TRBJ2-2, the V gene TRBV18; unclear D gene. Germline assignment: CDR1 KGHSH and CDR2 LQKENI. This CDR3 region has 14 residues. Trimming stripped 3 bases from V and 3 bases from J, with 8 bases between. The CDR3 DNA is TGTGCCAGCTCACCGATGGCGGACACCGGGGAGCTGTTTTTT. Translated: CASSPMADTGELFF.

Points on this clone: The junction differs from germline at one of its ends, possibly a read error. The chain employs TRBV7-9 and TRBJ2-1, with a possible D match to TRBD2 (5 bases). The CDR3 sequence is 16 residues long. Germline V lookup: CDR1 SEHNR, CDR2 FQNEAQ (reference sequence). The CDR3 DNA is TGTGCCAGCACCTTAGGTAGTACTAGATCCTACAATGAGCAGTTCTTC. Translation gives CASTLGSTRSYNEQFF.

The chain couples TRBV6-6 to TRBJ2-1; a weak D match, TRBD2 (6 bases). Germline V CDR1 and CDR2: MNHNY, SVGAGI (reference sequence). The CDR3 contains 15 residues. V was cut by 7 bases and J by 5 bases, with 18 bases left in between. The CDR3 region is CASTPPPGLNNEQFF. The CDR3, as DNA: TGTGCCAGCACCCCCCCGCCGGGACTTAACAATGAGCAGTTCTTC.

This clone came up a few times. The chain employs TRBV9 and TRBJ2-1; TRBD2 matches at 13 bases. Germline V lookup: CDR1 SGDLS, CDR2 YYNGEE. J was trimmed by 6 bases and V by 4 bases; bases with no gene match: 4. This CDR3 has 15 residues. CDR3 sequence: CASSPRLAGGNEQFF. The CDR3 region has the DNA TGTGCCAGCAGCCCCCGACTAGCGGGAGGCAATGAGCAGTTCTTC. Full variable domain (remainder filled in from reference TRBV9 and TRBJ2-1): DSGVTQTPKHLITATGQRVTLRCSPRSGDLSVYWYQQSLDQGLQFLIQYYNGEERAKGNILERFSAQQFPDLHSELNLSSLELGDSALYFCASSPRLAGGNEQFFGPGTRLTVL.

The rearrangement uses TRBV19 and TRBJ2-1, with 7 bases lining up with TRBD2. Germline V gene data show CDR1 as LNHDA and CDR2 as SQIVND (reference sequence). Trimming cost V 3 bases and J 4 bases; bases outside gene matches: 3. The CDR3 spans 14 residues. The CDR3 protein is CASSMERGYNEQFF. The CDR3 coding sequence is TGTGCCAGTAGTATGGAGCGGGGTTACAATGAGCAGTTCTTC.

This clone turned up a few times. V gene TRBV29-1 combines with J gene TRBJ2-7; TRBD2 matches 11 bases. From germline, CDR1 is SQVTM and CDR2 ANQGSEA. J was trimmed by 5 bases and V by 6 bases; bases with no gene match: 9. There are 14 residues in the CDR3. The CDR3: CSVRGLAGGDEQYF. The CDR3 DNA sequence: TGCAGCGTGAGAGGTCTAGCGGGAGGAGACGAGCAGTACTTC.

There are a few counts of this clone. The chain carries TRBV7-8 and TRBJ2-3; possible D gene TRBD1, 6 bases. V shed 4 bases and J shed 4 bases, with 12 bases lying between them. CDR3 length: 14 residues. The V gene's germline CDR1 is SGHVS and CDR2 FQNEAQ. The CDR3 sequence: CASSSLTGPDTQYF. DNA for the CDR3: TGTGCCAGCAGCTCATTGACAGGCCCAGATACGCAGTATTTT.

A few counts support this clone. The chain links TRBV11-1 to TRBJ2-7; 9 nucleotides align to TRBD1. CDR3 length equals 15 residues. CDR1 SGHAT and CDR2 FQDESV come from the germline V gene (reference sequence). With 5 bases clipped from V and 2 bases from J, the junction kept 7 bases outside the gene matches. The CDR3 region has the DNA TGTGCCAGCAGCGCCCCCGGGACAGGGACCTACGAGCAGTACTTC. Its translation: CASSAPGTGTYEQYF.

With regard to this clone: The junction shows a germline mismatch at one end, possibly a read error. The J gene is TRBJ1-1, the V gene TRBV18, with TRBD1 as a possible D gene (6 bases). CDR3 length: 14 amino acids. CDR1 is KGHSH, CDR2 LQKENI, per germline. This CDR3 is CASSPVQRDTSSGF. The CDR3 DNA is TGTGCCAGCTCACCAGTACAGAGGGACACGTCGTCGGGCTTT.

The chain uses TRBV29-1 and TRBJ2-5; 8 bases align to TRBD1. The better agreement between TRBJ2-7 and the DNA end casts doubt on the J call. Germline V gives CDR1 SQVTM, CDR2 ANQGSEA. The CDR3 is made up of 13 amino acids. CDR3 region: CSAGQGPPSEQYF. CDR3 DNA: TGCAGCGCCGGACAGGGCCCTCCTTCCGAGCAGTACTTC.

This clone was counted between two and nine times. This rearrangement joins TRBV18 to TRBJ1-2; 7 positions agree with TRBD1. The CDR3 length is 15 residues. With V trimmed by 3 bases and J by 3 bases, 7 bases remained unmatched. The V gene's germline CDR1 is KGHSH and CDR2 LQKENI. CDR3: CASSPGQQIHYGYTF. CDR3 in DNA: TGTGCCAGCTCACCGGGACAGCAAATCCACTATGGCTACACCTTC. Filled out from reference TRBV18 and TRBJ1-2, the complete variable domain reads NAGVMQNPRHLVRRRGQEARLRCSPMKGHSHVYWYRQLPEEGLKFMVYLQKENIIDESGMPKERFSAEFPKEGPSILRIQQVVRGDSAAYFCASSPGQQIHYGYTFGSGTRLTVV.

The chain has TRBV19 and TRBJ2-3; 13 nucleotides match TRBD2. There are 16 residues in the CDR3. V lost 6 bases and J lost 2; bases outside the gene matches: 5. Germline V gene lookup returns CDR1 LNHDA and CDR2 SQIVND (reference sequence). This CDR3 reads CASSPGTSGATDTQYF. The CDR3 nucleotides are TGTGCCAGTAGCCCCGGGACTAGCGGGGCCACAGATACGCAGTATTTT.

This clone was detected a few times. The J gene is TRBJ2-7, the V gene TRBV7-9; 8 positions agree with TRBD2. Trimming at V came to 5 bases and at J to 3 bases, leaving 9 bases not matched to a gene. CDR1 SEHNR and CDR2 FQNEAQ come from the germline V gene (reference sequence). The CDR3 contains 15 residues. CDR3 nucleotides: TGTGCCAGCAGCCAACTTGGAACTAGCGGCTACGAGCAGTACTTC. It is translated as CASSQLGTSGYEQYF.